What follows describes a single T cell receptor beta chain. MiXCR, run by TCRdb on the reads, gives a single entry per CDR3 protein. The repertoire consists of around 450,000 distinct CDR3 sequences, with approximately 32% occurring once and the leading ten covering about 13%. This sample was included in a study of T cell repertoires in cytomegalovirus infection. Germline CDR1 and CDR2: SGHRS and YFSETQ. The germline V and J ends were trimmed by 1 base and 6 bases, with 16 bases remaining between them. The CDR3 has 15 amino acids. The chain recombines TRBV5-1 with TRBJ1-2, with D perhaps TRBD1 (5 bases). The clonotype originates from a human donor in good health (CMV status not recorded). Some clones in this sample may be carry-over from other donors' samples. The sample taken for sequencing was PBMCs. This CDR3 is CASSLLIQGADGYTF. CDR3 DNA: TGCGCCAGCAGCTTGCTAATCCAGGGCGCGGATGGCTACACCTTC.